These T cell receptor beta chains were read from a single sample in a study of cytomegalovirus exposure and HLA in healthy donors. Clones were sequenced by immunoSEQ multiplex PCR, and TCRdb holds only the in-frame ones, with some missing. Of more than 95,000 clones listed, around nine tenths were seen once; the top ten hold approximately 4.5%. Sequenced sample: PBMCs. These receptors originate from a man aged 18 to 30 in good health and CMV-seropositive. Each CDR3 is given without its conserved first and last residue.

CDR3aa	v_gene	j_gene
APKGQGGGYT	TRBV2	TRBJ1-2
ASRPGTGAGEKLF	TRBV6-5	TRBJ1-4
AWSSGFAGPSVEQY	TRBV30	TRBJ2-7
ASRRRGEGTGELF	TRBV5-6	TRBJ2-2
ASTLVANTGELF	TRBV7-6	TRBJ2-2
ASSLPGQPTDTQY	TRBV5-1	TRBJ2-3
ASSLGVGRNQPQH	TRBV2	TRBJ1-5
ASSFTGDEQY	TRBV5-5	TRBJ2-7
ASSQERGGQETQY	TRBV4-3	TRBJ2-5
ASRGHDRPSGNTIY	TRBV2	TRBJ1-3
ASSLSPGQGDTEAF	TRBV28	TRBJ1-1
ASSADRGRKSYGYT	TRBV7-2	TRBJ1-2
SVETKQPQH	TRBV29-1	TRBJ1-5
ATSLEGAGYT	TRBV2	TRBJ1-2
ASSLERGTSPDNEQF	TRBV11-3	TRBJ2-1
ASSPRTGTPNYGYT	TRBV7-9	TRBJ1-2
ASSPTGSGGGYT	TRBV9	TRBJ1-2
ASSVGASGNTIY	TRBV9	TRBJ1-3
ASSPGQGWHEQY	TRBV6-5	TRBJ2-7
ASLGDRGYNQPQH	TRBV2	TRBJ1-5
ASSPQGASQGTQY	TRBV18	TRBJ2-5
ASLDSPDEQF	TRBV10-3	TRBJ2-1
ASSLGRVRSGELF	TRBV28	TRBJ2-2
ASTESGQGSYEQY	TRBV19	TRBJ2-7
ASSEGSSSGANVLT	TRBV6-4	TRBJ2-6
ASSPPGQGNYGYT	TRBV5-6	TRBJ1-2
ASSYSTSGGETQY	TRBV6-5	TRBJ2-5
ASRIGERAGELF	TRBV6-5	TRBJ2-2
ASTPLGTDYGYT	TRBV4-1	TRBJ1-2
ASSDPGGYGYT	TRBV6-1	TRBJ1-2
ASSFGTAYEQY	TRBV11-2	TRBJ2-7
ASSYSSGGTETQY	TRBV6-6	TRBJ2-5
ASSRDRGNYGYT	TRBV4-1	TRBJ1-2
ASSYDGQMNTEAF	TRBV5-1	TRBJ1-1
ASSLEAGTGELF	TRBV11-2	TRBJ2-2
ATSRDGTGADEQY	TRBV15	TRBJ2-7
ASSRNGNYNEQF	TRBV11-1	TRBJ2-1
ASSLGADRDDQPQH	TRBV28	TRBJ1-5
ASSRALQGTDTQY	TRBV18	TRBJ2-3
ASTTSRGYEKLF	TRBV5-6	TRBJ1-4
ASSSATSTVDTEAF	TRBV5-1	TRBJ1-1